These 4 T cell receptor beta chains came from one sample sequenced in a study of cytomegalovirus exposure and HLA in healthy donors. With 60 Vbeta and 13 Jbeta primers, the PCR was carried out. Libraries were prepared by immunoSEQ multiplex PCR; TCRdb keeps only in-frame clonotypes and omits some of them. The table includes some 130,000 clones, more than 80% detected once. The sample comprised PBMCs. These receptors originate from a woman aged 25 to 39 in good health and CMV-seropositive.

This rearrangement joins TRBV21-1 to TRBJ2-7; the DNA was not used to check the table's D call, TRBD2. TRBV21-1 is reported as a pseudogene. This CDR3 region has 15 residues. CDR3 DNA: TGTGCCAGCAGCAAAGGGCTACTACCTCTTTACGAGCAGTACTTC. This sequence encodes CASSKGLLPLYEQYF.

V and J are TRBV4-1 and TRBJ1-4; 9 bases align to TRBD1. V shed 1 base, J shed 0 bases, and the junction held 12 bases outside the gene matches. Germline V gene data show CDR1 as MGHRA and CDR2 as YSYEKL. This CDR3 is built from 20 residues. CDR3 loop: CASSQGGGQGLLSTNEKLFF. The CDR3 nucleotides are TGCGCCAGCAGCCAAGGTGGCGGACAGGGGCTCCTTTCAACTAATGAAAAACTGTTTTTT.

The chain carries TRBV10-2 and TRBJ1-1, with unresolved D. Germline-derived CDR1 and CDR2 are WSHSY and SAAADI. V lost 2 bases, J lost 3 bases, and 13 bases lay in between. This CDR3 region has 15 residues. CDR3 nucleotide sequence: TGCGCCAGCAGTGAGAGGGCCGCGGGGTACACTGAAGCTTTCTTT. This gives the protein CASSERAAGYTEAFF.

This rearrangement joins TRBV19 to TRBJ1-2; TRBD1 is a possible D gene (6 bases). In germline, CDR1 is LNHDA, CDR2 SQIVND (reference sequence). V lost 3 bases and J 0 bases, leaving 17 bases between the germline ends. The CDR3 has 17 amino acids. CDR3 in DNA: TGTGCCAGTAGTATTCTCCGGGACACTTACTCTAACTATGGCTACACCTTC. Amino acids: CASSILRDTYSNYGYTF.